The 28 T cell receptor beta chains below all came from one sample that was sequenced in a study of cytomegalovirus exposure and HLA in healthy donors. The PCR had 60 Vbeta and 13 Jbeta primers. Using immunoSEQ multiplex PCR, the repertoire was profiled, and TCRdb retains in-frame clones only, with some absent. The table shows about 110,000 clones, with around 76% occurring only once. Sequences were obtained from PBMCs. These receptors all come from a man aged 30 to 39 in good health and CMV-seropositive.

The rearrangement links TRBV19 to TRBJ1-1; the match to TRBD1 covers 10 bases. There are 12 residues in the CDR3. V was clipped by 9 bases and J by 4 bases; unmatched bases: 2. From germline, CDR1 is LNHDA and CDR2 SQIVND (reference sequence). CDR3 region: CASRTGGTEAFF. The DNA for the CDR3 is TGTGCCAGCCGGACAGGGGGCACTGAAGCTTTCTTT.

The chain recombines TRBV6-5 with TRBJ1-1; TRBD1 is a possible D gene (5 bases). The V end was cut by 2 bases, the J end by 3 bases, with 7 bases between. The CDR3 contains 13 residues. The germline V gene has CDR1 MNHEY and CDR2 SVGAGI. CDR3 loop: CASSYAGYTEAFF. The CDR3 nucleotides read TGTGCCAGCAGTTACGCAGGGTACACTGAAGCTTTCTTT.

V gene TRBV15 combines with J gene TRBJ1-4; D perhaps matches TRBD1 (6 bases). Per the germline V gene, CDR1 is LNHNV and CDR2 is YYDKDF (reference sequence). V lost 6 bases and J lost 0, with 8 bases in between. The CDR3 has 14 residues. CDR3 DNA sequence: TGTGCCACCAGACAGGGTTCAACTAATGAAAAACTGTTTTTT. As protein: CATRQGSTNEKLFF.

This clone was found once. The rearrangement links TRBV11-2 to TRBJ1-1, with 8 bases fitting TRBD1. The J segment lost 6 bases and the V segment lost 2 bases, leaving 8 bases of the junction unmatched. There are 15 residues in the CDR3. Germline lookup yields CDR1 SGHAT and CDR2 FQNNGV. Here the CDR3 reads CASSLPGTGFAEAFF. The CDR3, as DNA: TGTGCCAGCAGCTTACCCGGGACAGGTTTCGCTGAAGCTTTCTTT.

This clone was observed a single time. The J gene is TRBJ2-1, the V gene TRBV5-1, with TRBD2 matching 9 bases. Germline V gene sequence: CDR1 SGHRS, CDR2 YFSETQ. The V and J ends lost 4 bases and 0 bases, in that order; junction bases with no gene match: 11. This CDR3 has 18 residues. For the CDR3, the DNA is TGCGCCAGCAGCGACCAACCCGCGGGGGGGGGCTCCTACAATGAGCAGTTCTTC. It is translated as CASSDQPAGGGSYNEQFF.

J is TRBJ2-7 and V is TRBV10-2; tentatively, D is TRBD2 (6 bases). Trimming left V 7 bases short and J 1 base short, with 8 bases between. The length of the CDR3 is 12 residues. Germline values: CDR1 WSHSY, CDR2 SAAADI. The CDR3 DNA reads TGCGCCAGCACCGGGGGTTCCTACGAGCAGTACTTC. Its translation: CASTGGSYEQYF.

This chain links TRBV27 with TRBJ2-1; D may be TRBD2 (6 bases). The CDR3 is 15 amino acids. Germline values: CDR1 MNHEY, CDR2 SMNVEV (reference sequence). V was pared by 5 bases and J by 1 base, with 12 bases between. The chain's CDR3 is CASSPGGVSYNEQFF. In DNA, the CDR3 is TGTGCCAGCAGTCCTGGCGGGGTTTCCTACAATGAGCAGTTCTTC.

This chain uses TRBV14 with TRBJ2-5; D gene unclear. Germline lookup yields CDR1 SGHDN and CDR2 FVKESK. Trimming took 1 base from V and 3 from J, leaving 15 bases between them. The CDR3 has 16 amino acids. CDR3 nucleotide sequence: TGTGCCAGCAGCCAAGCTTCCCAGATCCTGAAAGAGACCCAGTACTTC. Amino acid sequence: CASSQASQILKETQYF.

The V call is TRBV5-1, the J call TRBJ2-3; 14 bases agree with TRBD2. Germline CDR1 is SGHRS and CDR2 is YFSETQ. The CDR3 contains 17 residues. The J segment lost 6 bases and the V segment lost 0 bases, leaving 6 bases of the junction unmatched. The CDR3 nucleotides read TGCGCCAGCAGCTTGGGACTAGCGGGGGGGCTCGGGGATACGCAGTATTTT. Its protein product is CASSLGLAGGLGDTQYF.

The chain links TRBV11-2 to TRBJ2-2; 16 nucleotides agree with TRBD2. The CDR3 has 18 amino acids. Germline V gene sequence: CDR1 SGHAT, CDR2 FQNNGV. V lost 4 bases, J lost 4 bases, and 6 bases stayed unmatched. CDR3 protein: CASSWGLAGGRSTGELFF. DNA for the CDR3: TGTGCCAGCAGCTGGGGACTAGCGGGGGGGCGGAGCACCGGGGAGCTGTTTTTT.

A remark on this clone: The same CDR3 also results from other DNA sequences found in this sample. CDR3 coding DNA: TGTGCCAGCAGCCCACAGTTAGTCTCTGGAAACACCATATATTTT. It yields the protein CASSPQLVSGNTIYF. The J gene is TRBJ1-3, the V gene TRBV7-2; D is ambiguous. V gave up 5 bases and J gave up 0 bases, with 11 bases separating them. CDR3 length: 15 residues. Germline CDR1 is SGHTA and CDR2 is FQGNSA.

The V and J genes are TRBV19 and TRBJ1-2, with TRBD1 matching 9 bases. Germline lookup yields CDR1 LNHDA and CDR2 SQIVND (reference sequence). This CDR3 has 15 amino acids. With V trimmed by 4 bases and J by 4 bases, 7 bases remained unmatched. CDR3 amino acids: CASSTLDRGVYGYTF. For the CDR3, the DNA is TGTGCCAGTAGTACGTTGGACAGGGGCGTCTATGGCTACACCTTC.

The V gene is TRBV27, the J gene TRBJ2-7, with D possibly TRBD1 on 7 matching bases. This CDR3 spans 11 amino acids. Germline CDR1 MNHEY, CDR2 SMNVEV (reference sequence). The V and J ends lost 8 bases and 5 bases respectively, with 10 bases between them. The CDR3 spells CASVRGDEQYF. In DNA form, the CDR3 reads TGTGCCAGCGTCAGGGGGGACGAGCAGTACTTC.

The chain uses TRBV27 and TRBJ2-7, with 7 bases fitting TRBD1. The CDR3 totals 13 residues. Germline CDR1 MNHEY, CDR2 SMNVEV (reference sequence). V shed 5 bases, J shed 3 bases, and the junction held 4 bases outside the gene matches. In DNA form, the CDR3 reads TGTGCCAGCAGTGAGGGGGCCGTCTACGAGCAGTACTTC. This codes for CASSEGAVYEQYF.

V and J are TRBV6-6 and TRBJ2-7; no definite D call. The CDR3 covers 15 residues. Germline assignment: CDR1 MNHNY and CDR2 SVGAGI (reference sequence). V lost 5 bases to trimming and J lost 0 bases, with 14 bases between them. The CDR3 sequence is CASSTAQAHSYEQYF. CDR3 in DNA: TGTGCCAGCAGTACGGCGCAGGCGCACTCCTACGAGCAGTACTTC.

This clone has a single count. V and J are TRBV6-5 and TRBJ2-3; possibly TRBD2 for D (6 bases). Germline-derived CDR1 and CDR2 are MNHEY and SVGAGI. Trimming removed 6 bases from V and 4 bases from J, with 14 bases in between. This CDR3 has 14 amino acids. In nucleotides, the CDR3 is TGTGCCAGCAGACCCCGGGGGATCCCAGATACGCAGTATTTT. This codes for CASRPRGIPDTQYF.

The chain employs TRBV28 and TRBJ1-1, with a possible D match to TRBD1 (6 bases). Germline CDR1 reads MDHEN; CDR2 reads SYDVKM. V was cut by 8 bases and J by 1 base, with 17 bases left in between. This CDR3 contains 15 residues. CDR3 loop: CASRGQGRGNTEAFF. Here the CDR3 DNA reads TGTGCCAGCCGGGGGCAGGGGAGGGGGAACACTGAAGCTTTCTTT.

This clone was found a few times. The rearrangement uses TRBV7-9 and TRBJ1-2; perhaps TRBD1 as D (5 bases). Germline V gives CDR1 SEHNR, CDR2 FQNEAQ (reference sequence). The CDR3 is 14 amino acids. Trimming shortened V by 0 bases and J by 8 bases, and 13 bases separated the two germline ends. The DNA of the CDR3 is TGTGCCAGCAGCTTAGCGGTCCAGGGAAACGGCTACACCTTC. This sequence encodes CASSLAVQGNGYTF.

The chain recombines TRBV30 with TRBJ2-1, with a weak D call TRBD2 (6 bases). The germline V gene has CDR1 GTSNPN and CDR2 SVGIG (reference sequence). The V and J ends lost 7 bases and 1 base respectively, with 11 bases between them. The CDR3 has 13 residues. DNA for the CDR3: TGTGCCTCAACTAGCAGGTCCTACAATGAGCAGTTCTTC. Encoded protein: CASTSRSYNEQFF.

The J gene is TRBJ2-4, the V gene TRBV7-3, with D perhaps matching TRBD1 (6 bases). Trimming took 5 bases from V and 4 from J, leaving 21 bases between them. The CDR3 runs to 17 residues. Germline V CDR1 and CDR2: SGHTA, FQGTGA. The CDR3 protein is CASSLGVGQTIKNIQYF. Here the CDR3 DNA reads TGTGCCAGCAGCCTGGGGGTCGGACAGACGATAAAAAACATTCAGTACTTC.

The chain is built from TRBV27 and TRBJ2-5; 14 nucleotides align to TRBD2. The CDR3 extends over 19 amino acids. The germline V gene encodes CDR1 MNHEY and CDR2 SMNVEV (reference sequence). V trimming: 5 bases; J trimming: 2 bases; junction bases outside the gene matches: 13. The CDR3 reads CASSPRTSGGPRWQETQYF. The DNA of the CDR3 is TGTGCCAGCAGTCCCCGGACTAGCGGGGGGCCTAGGTGGCAAGAGACCCAGTACTTC.

This clone was detected once. J is TRBJ1-5 and V is TRBV10-3; 8 bases map to TRBD1. The ends lost 10 bases at V and 1 base at J; junction bases unmatched: 3. The CDR3 has 13 residues. The germline V gene encodes CDR1 ENHRY and CDR2 SYGVKD. In DNA form, the CDR3 reads TGTGCCACCACAGGGGGGAGCAATCAGCCCCAGCATTTT. As protein: CATTGGSNQPQHF.

The chain combines TRBV6-1 with TRBJ2-5; 7 positions agree with TRBD1. J was trimmed by 7 bases and V by 2 bases; bases with no gene match: 13. Germline V gene data show CDR1 as MNHNS and CDR2 as SASEGT. CDR3 size: 16 residues. DNA for the CDR3: TGTGCCAGCAGTGAACTCCCCGGGCAGGGGGATGTGACCCAGTACTTC. Its translation: CASSELPGQGDVTQYF.

The chain recombines TRBV19 with TRBJ1-5, with a possible D match to TRBD1 (5 bases). The CDR3 runs to 14 residues. V was cut by 5 bases and J by 0 bases, with 8 bases left in between. Germline V gene sequence: CDR1 LNHDA, CDR2 SQIVND (reference sequence). CDR3 coding DNA: TGTGCCAGTAGTGCCCAGGGTAGCAATCAGCCCCAGCATTTT. Amino acid sequence: CASSAQGSNQPQHF. Filled out from reference TRBV19 and TRBJ1-5, the complete variable domain reads DGGITQSPKYLFRKEGQNVTLSCEQNLNHDAMYWYRQDPGQGLRLIYYSQIVNDFQKGDIAEGYSVSREKKESFPLTVTSAQKNPTAFYLCASSAQGSNQPQHFGDGTRLSIL.

This clone turned up a few times. V and J are TRBV7-9 and TRBJ1-2, with D tentatively TRBD1 (6 bases). The germline V gene encodes CDR1 SEHNR and CDR2 FQNEAQ (reference sequence). V lost 9 bases and J lost 4, with 18 bases in between. This CDR3 comprises 14 residues. The CDR3 here is CASYREGVTYGYTF. Written as DNA, the CDR3 is TGTGCCAGTTACCGGGAGGGGGTGACCTATGGCTACACCTTC.

This chain links TRBV5-1 with TRBJ1-6; 9 nucleotides line up with TRBD1. Germline CDR1 SGHRS, CDR2 YFSETQ. CDR3 length equals 15 residues. V lost 4 bases, J lost 7 bases, and 6 bases stayed unmatched. The CDR3 DNA follows: TGCGCCAGCAGCGGGGGACAGGGCCCAAATTCACCCCTCCACTTT. This sequence encodes CASSGGQGPNSPLHF.

CDR3 sequence: CSVEAGSTYGYTF. In DNA form, the CDR3 reads TGCAGCGTTGAGGCGGGGAGCACCTATGGCTACACCTTC. The J gene is TRBJ1-2, the V gene TRBV29-1; D unclear. V shed 3 bases and J shed 4 bases, with 12 bases lying between them. Per the germline V gene, CDR1 is SQVTM and CDR2 is ANQGSEA. The CDR3 contains 13 residues.

The chain is built from TRBV10-3 and TRBJ1-1, with D maybe TRBD1 (5 bases). Trimming removed 2 bases at V and 2 bases at J, with 6 bases between. CDR1 and CDR2 (germline): ENHRY, SYGVKD. The CDR3 is 13 amino acids. Here the CDR3 reads CAISEQGNTEAFF. The DNA for the CDR3 is TGTGCCATCAGTGAGCAGGGCAACACTGAAGCTTTCTTT.